This passage covers 21 T cell receptor beta chains from one sample sequenced in a study of T cell repertoires in cytomegalovirus infection. The antigens for these receptors are not known. TCRdb used MiXCR to reprocess the reads, holding one entry per CDR3 protein. The table has some 700,000 distinct CDR3 sequences, 33% seen once. The sequences come from cultured PBMCs, collected from culture after CMV antigen stimulation. The receptors derive from a human donor in good health (CMV status not recorded). Some clones in this sample may be carry-over from other donors' samples.

This clonotype showed up just a few times. The V call is TRBV6-2 or TRBV6-3, the J call TRBJ2-5; the D gene is possibly TRBD1 (6 bases). In germline, CDR1 is MNHEY, CDR2 SVGEGT. Trimming took 7 bases from V and 5 from J, leaving 20 bases between them. The CDR3 runs to 15 residues. This chain's CDR3 is CASNTLGTIGETQYF. The CDR3 bases are TGTGCCAGCAATACCCTCGGGACAATCGGGGAGACCCAGTACTTC.

The chain couples TRBV4-1 to TRBJ2-5; 7 nucleotides align to TRBD1. Losses at the gene ends were 2 bases for V and 1 base for J; bases not matched to a gene: 4. Per germline, CDR1 MGHRA and CDR2 YSYEKL. There are 15 residues in the CDR3. In DNA, the CDR3 is TGCGCCAGCAGCCAATGGACAGGCATCCAAGAGACCCAGTACTTC. Its translation is CASSQWTGIQETQYF.

The rearrangement joins TRBV11-2 to TRBJ1-1; tentative D call: TRBD1 (6 bases). The V gene's germline CDR1 is SGHAT and CDR2 FQNNGV. V dropped 5 bases and J dropped 0 bases, with 13 bases sitting between them. The CDR3 extends over 15 amino acids. The CDR3: CASSTNRAMNTEAFF. CDR3 in DNA: TGTGCCAGCAGCACTAACAGGGCTATGAACACTGAAGCTTTCTTT.

This clonotype was detected once. This CDR3 is CATRRAGVETQYF. CDR3 coding DNA: TGTGCCACCAGGAGGGCGGGGGTGGAGACCCAGTACTTC. The chain carries TRBV12-3 or TRBV12-4 and TRBJ2-5, with TRBD2 matching 7 bases. Trimming at V came to 10 bases and at J to 5 bases, leaving 10 bases not matched to a gene. The CDR3 spans 13 residues.

This clonotype has a single count. One end of the junction varies from germline; a read error may be responsible. The chain carries TRBV5-3 and TRBJ2-3, with TRBD2 matching over 9 bases. TRBV5-3 is labeled an ORF, and its function is uncertain. This CDR3 spans 16 amino acids. The CDR3 loop reads CASSSASGAPPDTQYF. The CDR3 coding sequence is TGTGCCAGCAGCTCTGCTAGCGGGGCACCCCCAGATACGCAGTATTTT.

The table lists this clonotype with many counts. The chain has TRBV12-3 or TRBV12-4 and TRBJ2-3, with no clear D. Trimming shortened V by 5 bases and J by 3 bases, and 15 bases separated the two germline ends. This CDR3 has 15 amino acids. The CDR3 nucleotides read TGTGCCAGCAGTCGGACCGAAGCTCAAACAGATACGCAGTATTTT. It is translated as CASSRTEAQTDTQYF.

This clonotype was observed a handful of times. The chain combines TRBV19 with TRBJ2-3, with D maybe TRBD2 (5 bases). Per germline, CDR1 LNHDA and CDR2 SQIVND (reference sequence). V was clipped by 3 bases and J by 1 base, with 8 bases between them. The CDR3 extends over 14 amino acids. CDR3 amino acids: CASSIRGRTDTQYF. DNA for the CDR3: TGTGCCAGTAGTATCCGGGGTCGCACAGATACGCAGTATTTT.

This chain links TRBV2 with TRBJ1-1, with 7 bases identical to TRBD1. CDR1 is SNHLY, CDR2 FYNNEI, per germline. V trimming: 1 base; J trimming: 4 bases; junction bases outside the gene matches: 3. The length of the CDR3 is 14 residues. The CDR3: CASSEEQGTTEAFF. The CDR3 region has the DNA TGTGCCAGCAGTGAAGAACAGGGGACCACTGAAGCTTTCTTT.

This rearrangement joins TRBV7-2 to TRBJ2-3, with a weak D call TRBD2 (6 bases). From germline, CDR1 is SGHTA and CDR2 FQGNSA. The ends were cut back, 5 bases at V and 2 bases at J, with 11 bases in the middle. The CDR3 is 14 residues long. CDR3: CASSVGLPTDTQYF. CDR3 DNA sequence: TGTGCCAGCAGCGTCGGACTACCCACAGATACGCAGTATTTT.

Only a few counts were recorded for this clonotype. The chain carries TRBV6-5 and TRBJ2-1; possible D gene TRBD2, 6 bases. Germline V CDR1 and CDR2: MNHEY, SVGAGI. Trimming stripped 2 bases from V and 8 bases from J, with 19 bases between. The CDR3 is 16 amino acids. The CDR3 is CASSYGRQGWAYEQFF. Here the CDR3 DNA reads TGTGCCAGCAGTTACGGGAGGCAGGGATGGGCCTATGAGCAGTTCTTC.

The rearrangement uses TRBV12-3 or TRBV12-4 and TRBJ2-3; no reliable D call. Trimming cost V 6 bases and J 3 bases, with 7 bases left between them. This CDR3 spans 12 amino acids. The CDR3, as DNA: TGTGCCAGCAGGCGACTGACAGATACGCAGTATTTT. It encodes CASRRLTDTQYF.

Only a few counts were recorded for this clonotype. The chain links TRBV7-6 to TRBJ1-2, with a possible D match to TRBD1 (6 bases). V lost 3 bases and J lost 3, with 14 bases in between. Germline CDR1 SGHVS, CDR2 FNYEAQ. This CDR3 is built from 15 residues. As DNA, the CDR3 is TGTGCCAGCAGCTTGATGACAGGTGATGACTATGGCTACACCTTC. Its protein product is CASSLMTGDDYGYTF. The variable domain in full, with the rest retrieved from reference TRBV7-6 and TRBJ1-2, is GAGVSQSPRYKVTKRGQDVALRCDPISGHVSLYWYRQALGQGPEFLTYFNYEAQQDKSGLPNDRFSAERPEGSISTLTIQRTEQRDSAMYRCASSLMTGDDYGYTFGSGTRLTVV.

This chain joins TRBV28 and TRBJ2-3, with 9 bases lining up with TRBD2. This CDR3 has 16 amino acids. In germline, CDR1 is MDHEN, CDR2 SYDVKM. The J segment lost 2 bases and the V segment lost 5 bases, leaving 8 bases of the junction unmatched. The CDR3 nucleotides are TGTGCCAGCAGTCTGCGGGGGGGGGGGGCCACAGATACGCAGTATTTT. Protein: CASSLRGGGATDTQYF.

This clonotype has just a few counts. The rearrangement uses TRBV7-8 and TRBJ2-7; TRBD1 matches 7 bases. The CDR3 consists of 14 residues. Germline loops: CDR1 SGHVS, CDR2 FQNEAQ. J gave up 2 bases and V 3 bases, and 4 bases lay outside the gene matches. The DNA for the CDR3 is TGTGCCAGCAGCTTTACAGGGGAGACCTACGAGCAGTACTTC. It is translated as CASSFTGETYEQYF.

The V call is TRBV10-3, the J call TRBJ1-2, with TRBD1 matching over 12 bases. Looked up from germline, CDR1 is ENHRY and CDR2 is SYGVKD. The CDR3 runs to 17 residues. The V and J ends lost 3 bases and 6 bases, in that order; junction bases with no gene match: 11. The CDR3 DNA follows: TGTGCCATCAGTGAAGGGACAGGGGGCTATGCGGCGGATGGCTACACCTTC. It yields the protein CAISEGTGGYAADGYTF.

This clonotype has a handful of counts. This chain connects TRBV6-2 or TRBV6-3 to TRBJ2-7; D gene unclear. The CDR3 runs to 11 residues. CDR1 and CDR2 (germline): MNHEY, SVGEGT. V was cut by 0 bases and J by 6 bases, with 3 bases left in between. CDR3: CASSYSAEQYF. The CDR3 DNA reads as TGTGCCAGCAGTTACTCGGCCGAGCAGTACTTC.

The V and J genes are TRBV6-5 and TRBJ2-1; tentative D call: TRBD2 (6 bases). The V gene lost 10 bases and the J gene lost 0 bases, with 10 bases spanning the gap. Germline CDR1 reads MNHEY; CDR2 reads SVGAGI. This CDR3 region has 13 residues. The CDR3: CATLDYSYNEQFF. The CDR3 coding sequence is TGTGCCACTTTGGACTACTCCTACAATGAGCAGTTCTTC.

The chain couples TRBV4-1 to TRBJ2-5; 15 bases are shared with TRBD2. The CDR3 spans 18 residues. The germline V gene encodes CDR1 MGHRA and CDR2 YSYEKL. The ends lost 4 bases at V and 2 bases at J; junction bases unmatched: 8. The CDR3 DNA follows: TGCGCCAGCAGCCGAGCGGGACTAGCGGGGGGAGGACAAGAGACCCAGTACTTC. Translation gives CASSRAGLAGGGQETQYF.

This sequence joins TRBV20-1 and TRBJ2-1; 7 bases agree with TRBD2. The V segment lost 4 bases and the J segment 6 bases; nucleotides outside the gene matches: 9. The CDR3 covers 14 residues. Germline V gene data show CDR1 as DFQATT and CDR2 as SNEGSKA (reference sequence). CDR3 protein: CSATLAEISNEQFF. In DNA, the CDR3 is TGCAGTGCTACTCTAGCGGAAATCTCCAATGAGCAGTTCTTC.

This clonotype turned up a few times. V is TRBV28 and J is TRBJ1-2, with D uncertain. The CDR3 spans 14 residues. Looked up from germline, CDR1 is MDHEN and CDR2 is SYDVKM. Trimming shortened V by 3 bases and J by 4 bases, and 12 bases separated the two germline ends. CDR3 nucleotides: TGTGCCAGCAGTTTTCACAGCGTCTCCTATGGCTACACCTTC. Its protein is CASSFHSVSYGYTF.

The chain couples TRBV7-2 to TRBJ2-5, with D maybe TRBD2 (6 bases). CDR1 and CDR2 from the germline V gene are SGHTA and FQGNSA. The CDR3 runs to 15 residues. Trimming pared 6 bases from V and 1 base from J, leaving 15 bases between. For the CDR3, the DNA is TGTGCCAGCAGTTCCCAGGCGGGGACCCAAGAGACCCAGTACTTC. Its protein product is CASSSQAGTQETQYF.